One T cell receptor beta chain is described in this entry. Its matching antigen is unknown. The data derive from a study of CD8+CD57+ T cells in acquired aplastic anemia. Whole-study findings and limits: A set of more than 25 CD8+ CDR3 sequences was shared between patients and controls, and these sequences appeared highly expressed in patients.

TCR beta VDJ and CDR3 profiles were obtained from a genomic DNA template. TCRdb processed the reads anew with MiXCR; each CDR3 protein has one entry. In the table there are 100,000 to 150,000 distinct CDR3 sequences, around 46% of which are singletons. What was sequenced was sorted CD4+, CD8+, or CD8+CD57+ T cells (not recorded which) from PBMCs. The receptor comes from a human donor in good health, serving as a control.

In DNA, the CDR3 is TGTGCCAGCAGCCTTGGCCCAGCAGGGGGCGTGCAGACAGATACGCAGTATTTT. It translates to CASSLGPAGGVQTDTQYF. V usage is TRBV5-4 and J usage is TRBJ2-3; TRBD1 aligns across 8 bases. CDR1 and CDR2 (germline): SGHNT, YYREEE (reference sequence). V was pared by 4 bases and J by 3 bases, with 16 bases of the junction left unmatched. The CDR3 spans 18 residues.